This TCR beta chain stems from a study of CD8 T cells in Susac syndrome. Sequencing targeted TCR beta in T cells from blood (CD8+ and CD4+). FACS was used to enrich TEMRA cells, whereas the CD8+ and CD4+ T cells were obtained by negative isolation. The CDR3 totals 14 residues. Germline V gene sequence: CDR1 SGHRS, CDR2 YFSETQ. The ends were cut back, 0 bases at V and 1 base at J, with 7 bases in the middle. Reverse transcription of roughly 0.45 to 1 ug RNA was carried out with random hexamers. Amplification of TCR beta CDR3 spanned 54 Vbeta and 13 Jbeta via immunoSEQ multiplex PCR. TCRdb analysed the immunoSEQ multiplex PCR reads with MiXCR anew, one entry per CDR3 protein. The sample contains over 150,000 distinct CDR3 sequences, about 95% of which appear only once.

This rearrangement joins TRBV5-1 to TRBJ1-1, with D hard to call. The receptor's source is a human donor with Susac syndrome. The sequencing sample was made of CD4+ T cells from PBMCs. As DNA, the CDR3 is TGCGCCAGCAGCTTGGAGTGGGAGAACACTGAAGCTTTCTTT. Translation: CASSLEWENTEAFF.